This T cell receptor beta chain was retrieved from a study of CD8+ T cells in alopecia areata. CDR1 is SGHDN, CDR2 FVKESK, per germline. Trimming took 7 bases from V and 0 from J, leaving 4 bases between them. This CDR3 is built from 13 residues. TCR sequencing used cDNA made by reverse transcription of extracted RNA. Produced via immunoSEQ multiplex PCR; TCRdb's table is partial and in-frame only. The table records around 15,000 clones, less than 70% of them present only once. Alopecia areata patients had lesional scalp punch biopsies and peripheral blood taken from them. The genes are TRBV14 and TRBJ2-6; unclear D gene. The sequence derives from a human donor with alopecia areata. The sequenced sample was skin. The CDR3 nucleotides are TGTGCCAGCATGTTCTCTGGGGCCAACGTCCTGACTTTC. Translation gives CASMFSGANVLTF. Together with reference TRBV14 and TRBJ2-6, the CDR3 gives the full variable domain: EAGVTQFPSHSVIEKGQTVTLRCDPISGHDNLYWYRRVMGKEIKFLLHFVKESKQDESGMPNNRFLAERTGGTYSTLKVQPAELEDSGVYFCASMFSGANVLTFGAGSRLTVL.